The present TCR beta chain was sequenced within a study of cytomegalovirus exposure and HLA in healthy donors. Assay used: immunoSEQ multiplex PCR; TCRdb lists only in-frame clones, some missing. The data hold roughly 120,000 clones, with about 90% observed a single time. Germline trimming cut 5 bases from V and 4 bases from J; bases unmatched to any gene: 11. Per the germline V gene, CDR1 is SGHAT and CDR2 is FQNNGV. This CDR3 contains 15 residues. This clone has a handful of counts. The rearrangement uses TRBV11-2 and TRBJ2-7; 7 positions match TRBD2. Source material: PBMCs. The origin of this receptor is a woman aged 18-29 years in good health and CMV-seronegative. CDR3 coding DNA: TGTGCCAGCAGCCAACGTCCTAGCGGATCGTACGAGCAGTACTTC. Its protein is CASSQRPSGSYEQYF.